This note documents a single T cell receptor (beta chain) sequence. What it binds is unknown. The sample is drawn from a study of T cell responses to AZD1222 COVID-19 vaccine. Study context: Pooling of second doses given at about 4 or about 12 weeks was done. Study results and caveats: Of spike-specific TCRs, nearly half reportedly target regions left unmutated in variants. Donors were chiefly white British, with a greater number of females, and clonal diversity was perhaps underestimated.

Germline V lookup: CDR1 LNHNV, CDR2 YYDKDF (reference sequence). The CDR3 runs to 14 residues. The germline V and J ends were trimmed by 1 base and 1 base, with 7 bases remaining between them. Profiling relied on immunoSEQ multiplex PCR, and the TCRdb table lists in-frame clones only, not all of them. The table lists more than 110,000 clones, more than 85% of them singletons, with roughly 3.1% in the top ten. This material consisted of peripheral blood, taken on day 0 of AZD1222 vaccination. This clonotype was obtained from an adult in good health. The V and J genes are TRBV15 and TRBJ1-1; D possibly corresponds to TRBD1 (5 bases). The CDR3, as DNA: TGTGCCACCAGCAGAGTAACAGGGAACACTGAAGCTTTCTTT. Translating it yields CATSRVTGNTEAFF. The full variable domain, completed using reference TRBV15 and TRBJ1-1, is DAMVIQNPRYQVTQFGKPVTLSCSQTLNHNVMYWYQQKSSQAPKLLFHYYDKDFNNEADTPDNFQSRRPNTSFCFLDIRSPGLGDTAMYLCATSRVTGNTEAFFGQGTRLTVV.